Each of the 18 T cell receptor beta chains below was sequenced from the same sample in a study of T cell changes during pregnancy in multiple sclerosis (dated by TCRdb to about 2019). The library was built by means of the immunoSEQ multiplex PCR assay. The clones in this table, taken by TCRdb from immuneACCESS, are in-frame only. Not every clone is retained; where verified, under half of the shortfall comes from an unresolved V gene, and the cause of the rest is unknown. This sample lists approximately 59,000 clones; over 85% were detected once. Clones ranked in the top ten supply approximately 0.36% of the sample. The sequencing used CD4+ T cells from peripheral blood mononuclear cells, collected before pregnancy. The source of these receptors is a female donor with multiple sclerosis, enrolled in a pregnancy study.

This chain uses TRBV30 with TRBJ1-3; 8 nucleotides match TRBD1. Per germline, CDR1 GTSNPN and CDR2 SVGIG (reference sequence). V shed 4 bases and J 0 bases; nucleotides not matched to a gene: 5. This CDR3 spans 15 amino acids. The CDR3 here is CAWTGQGISGNTIYF. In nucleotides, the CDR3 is TGTGCCTGGACCGGACAGGGTATCTCTGGAAACACCATATATTTT.

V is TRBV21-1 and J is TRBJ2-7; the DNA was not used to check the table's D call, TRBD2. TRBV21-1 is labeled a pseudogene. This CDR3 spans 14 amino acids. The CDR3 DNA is TGTGCCAGCGAAGGGACTAGCGCTTCCTACGAGCAGTACTTC. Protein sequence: CASEGTSASYEQYF.

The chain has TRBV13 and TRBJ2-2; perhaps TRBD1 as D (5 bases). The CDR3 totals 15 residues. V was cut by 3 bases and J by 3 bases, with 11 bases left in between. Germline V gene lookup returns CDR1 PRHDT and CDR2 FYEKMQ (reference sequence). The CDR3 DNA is TGTGCCAGCAGCTTTTCTGTAGGGGACACCGGGGAGCTGTTTTTT. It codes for CASSFSVGDTGELFF.

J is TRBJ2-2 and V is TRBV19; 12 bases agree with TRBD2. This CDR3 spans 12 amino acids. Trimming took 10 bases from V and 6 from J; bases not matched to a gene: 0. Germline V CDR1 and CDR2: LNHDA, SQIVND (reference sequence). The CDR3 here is CATSGRAGELFF. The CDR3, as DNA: TGTGCCACTAGCGGGAGGGCCGGGGAGCTGTTTTTT. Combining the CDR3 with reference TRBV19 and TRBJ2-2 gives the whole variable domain DGGITQSPKYLFRKEGQNVTLSCEQNLNHDAMYWYRQDPGQGLRLIYYSQIVNDFQKGDIAEGYSVSREKKESFPLTVTSAQKNPTAFYLCATSGRAGELFFGEGSRLTVL.

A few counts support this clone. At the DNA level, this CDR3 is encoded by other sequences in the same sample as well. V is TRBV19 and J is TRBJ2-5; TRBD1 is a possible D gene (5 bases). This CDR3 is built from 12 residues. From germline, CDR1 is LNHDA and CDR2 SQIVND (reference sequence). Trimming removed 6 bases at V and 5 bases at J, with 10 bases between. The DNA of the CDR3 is TGTGCCAGTAGACAAGCAGGGGAGACCCAGTACTTC. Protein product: CASRQAGETQYF.

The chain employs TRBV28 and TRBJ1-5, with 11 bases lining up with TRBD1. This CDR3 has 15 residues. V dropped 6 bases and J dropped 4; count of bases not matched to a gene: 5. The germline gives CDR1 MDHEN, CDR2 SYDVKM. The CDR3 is CASRAGTGGNQPQHF. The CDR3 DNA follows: TGTGCCAGCAGGGCCGGGACAGGGGGAAATCAGCCCCAGCATTTT.

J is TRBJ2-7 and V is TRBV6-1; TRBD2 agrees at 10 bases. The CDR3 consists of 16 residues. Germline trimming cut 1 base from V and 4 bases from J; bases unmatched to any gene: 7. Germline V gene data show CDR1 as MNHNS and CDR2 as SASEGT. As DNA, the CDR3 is TGTGCCAGCAGTGAAGATTTAGCGGGAGGATTTTACGAGCAGTACTTC. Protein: CASSEDLAGGFYEQYF.

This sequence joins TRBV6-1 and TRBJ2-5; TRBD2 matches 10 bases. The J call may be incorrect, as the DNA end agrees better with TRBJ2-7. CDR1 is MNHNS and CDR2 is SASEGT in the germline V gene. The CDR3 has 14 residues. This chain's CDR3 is CASSQTSGVYEQYF. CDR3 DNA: TGTGCCAGCAGTCAAACTAGCGGGGTCTACGAGCAGTACTTC.

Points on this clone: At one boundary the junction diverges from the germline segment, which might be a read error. The chain's CDR3 is CVSSHLVTETSGRAPYEQYF. The CDR3 DNA sequence: TGTGTCAGCAGCCACCTTGTGACAGAGACTAGCGGGAGGGCCCCCTACGAGCAGTACTTC. The V call is TRBV4-2, the J call TRBJ2-7; 14 bases agree with TRBD2. The CDR3 covers 20 residues. The germline V gene encodes CDR1 LGHNA and CDR2 YNFKEQ.

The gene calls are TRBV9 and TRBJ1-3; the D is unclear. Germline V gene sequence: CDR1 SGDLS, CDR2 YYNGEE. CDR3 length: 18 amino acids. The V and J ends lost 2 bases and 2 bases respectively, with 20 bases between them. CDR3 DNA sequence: TGTGCCAGCAGCGTGTCCTGGCAGTCCCTTATTCCTGGAAACACCATATATTTT. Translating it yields CASSVSWQSLIPGNTIYF. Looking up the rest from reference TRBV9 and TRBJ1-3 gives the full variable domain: DSGVTQTPKHLITATGQRVTLRCSPRSGDLSVYWYQQSLDQGLQFLIQYYNGEERAKGNILERFSAQQFPDLHSELNLSSLELGDSALYFCASSVSWQSLIPGNTIYFGEGSWLTVV.

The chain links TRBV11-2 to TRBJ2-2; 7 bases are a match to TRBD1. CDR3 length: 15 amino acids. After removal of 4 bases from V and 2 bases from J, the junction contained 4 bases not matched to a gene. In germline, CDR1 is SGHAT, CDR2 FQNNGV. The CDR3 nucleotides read TGTGCCAGCAGCTCCGGGACAGTCAACACCGGGGAGCTGTTTTTT. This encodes CASSSGTVNTGELFF.

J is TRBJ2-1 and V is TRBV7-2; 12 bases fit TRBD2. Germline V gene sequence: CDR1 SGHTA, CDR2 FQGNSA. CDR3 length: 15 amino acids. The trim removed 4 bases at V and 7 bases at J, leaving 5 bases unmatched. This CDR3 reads CASSSTSGRANEQFF. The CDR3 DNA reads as TGTGCCAGCAGCTCGACTAGCGGGAGAGCTAATGAGCAGTTCTTC. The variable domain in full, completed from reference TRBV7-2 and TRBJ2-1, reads GAGVSQSPSNKVTEKGKDVELRCDPISGHTALYWYRQSLGQGLEFLIYFQGNSAPDKSGLPSDRFSAERTGGSVSTLTIQRTQQEDSAVYLCASSSTSGRANEQFFGPGTRLTVL.

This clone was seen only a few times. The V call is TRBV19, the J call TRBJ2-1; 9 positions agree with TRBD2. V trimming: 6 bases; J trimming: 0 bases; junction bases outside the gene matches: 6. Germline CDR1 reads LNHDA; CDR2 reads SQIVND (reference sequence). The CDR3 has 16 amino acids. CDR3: CASSNLAGSSYNEQFF. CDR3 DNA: TGTGCCAGTAGCAACCTAGCGGGGAGCTCCTACAATGAGCAGTTCTTC.

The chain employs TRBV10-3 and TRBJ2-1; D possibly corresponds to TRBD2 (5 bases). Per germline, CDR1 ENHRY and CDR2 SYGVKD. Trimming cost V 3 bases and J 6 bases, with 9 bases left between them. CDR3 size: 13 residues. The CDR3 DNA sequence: TGTGCCATCAGTGAAACTAGTTTCAATGAGCAGTTCTTC. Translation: CAISETSFNEQFF.

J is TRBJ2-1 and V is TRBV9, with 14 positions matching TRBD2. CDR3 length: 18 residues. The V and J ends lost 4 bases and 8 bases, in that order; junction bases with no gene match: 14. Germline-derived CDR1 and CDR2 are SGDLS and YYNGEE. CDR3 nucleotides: TGTGCCAGCAGCCCCCGTAGGACTAGCGGGAGGCAAACACATGAGCAGTTCTTC. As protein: CASSPRRTSGRQTHEQFF.

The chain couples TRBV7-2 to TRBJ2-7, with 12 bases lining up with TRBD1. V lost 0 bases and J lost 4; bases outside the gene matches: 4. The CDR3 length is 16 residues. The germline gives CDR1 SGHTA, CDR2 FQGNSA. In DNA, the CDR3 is TGTGCCAGCAGCTTAGCGGGACAGGGGGCGTTGTACGAGCAGTACTTC. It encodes CASSLAGQGALYEQYF.

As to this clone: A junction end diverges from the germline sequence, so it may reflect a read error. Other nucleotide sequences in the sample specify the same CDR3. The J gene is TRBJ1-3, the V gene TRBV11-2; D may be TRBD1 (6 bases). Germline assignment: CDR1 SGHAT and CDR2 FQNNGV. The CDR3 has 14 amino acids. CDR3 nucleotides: TGTGCCAGCACCCATGGAAGGCGCCGGGACACTATATATTTT. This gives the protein CASTHGRRRDTIYF. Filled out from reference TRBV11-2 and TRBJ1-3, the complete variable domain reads EAGVAQSPRYKIIEKRQSVAFWCNPISGHATLYWYQQILGQGPKLLIQFQNNGVVDDSQLPKDRFSAERLKGVDSTLKIQPAKLEDSAVYLCASTHGRRRDTIYFGEGSWLTVV.

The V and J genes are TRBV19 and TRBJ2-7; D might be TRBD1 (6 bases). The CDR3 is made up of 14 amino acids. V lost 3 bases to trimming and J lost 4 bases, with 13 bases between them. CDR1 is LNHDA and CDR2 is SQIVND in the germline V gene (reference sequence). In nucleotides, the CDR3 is TGTGCCAGTAGTATTGATACAGGGAGTTACGAGCAGTACTTC. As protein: CASSIDTGSYEQYF.